This record looks at one T cell receptor (beta chain) sequence and its context. Measured with immunoSEQ multiplex PCR; TCRdb has only the in-frame clones, and not every one. The table lists 25,000 to 30,000 clones, around 80% of them singletons. Time point defined: cycle 4 day 1 (C4D1), after more than 5 weeks of nivolumab. In every patient, relapse followed autologous stem cell transplantation, while exposure to brentuximab vedotin differed. Magnetic negative selection was used to purify CD4+ T cells from thawed PBMCs. Trimming took off 4 bases at V and 6 bases at J, with 19 bases between the two ends. This CDR3 has 15 residues. Germline CDR1 and CDR2: KGHSH and LQKENI. The data stem from a study of PD-1 blockade in classical Hodgkin lymphoma.

This receptor was identified in a human donor with classical Hodgkin lymphoma. The rearrangement uses TRBV18 and TRBJ2-7; tentative D call: TRBD1 (6 bases). Sequenced here: CD4+ T cells from blood, sampled before the fourth cycle of nivolumab. CDR3 coding DNA: TGTGCCAGCTCACAGGGGGTAGGGTTAGTGTTCGAGCAGTACTTC. It encodes CASSQGVGLVFEQYF.